Sequencing of this T cell receptor (beta chain) was carried out in a study of blood T cell repertoires in COVID-19. As for the study in general: The samples span acute and convalescent COVID-19 from the United States, Italy and Spain. Nucleic acid was either cDNA or gDNA, and it came from T cells, B-cell-depleted T cells, or PBMCs.

V trimming: 1 base; J trimming: 10 bases; junction bases outside the gene matches: 6. This CDR3 is 14 amino acids long. Germline loops: CDR1 SNHLY, CDR2 FYNNEI. Study processing details: Estimated nucleated cell counts came from reference gene primer amplification. Assay: immunoSEQ multiplex PCR; the TCRdb copy retains only in-frame clones and omits some. V, J and clone size were drawn from that table, and D and trimming were deduced from the DNA. The repertoire consists of about 180,000 clones, with 80% to 90% occurring once and the leading ten covering 11%. This rearrangement joins TRBV2 to TRBJ1-4, with 7 bases identical to TRBD1. This TCR was sampled from a human donor with active or convalescent COVID-19. The donor label of this sample is uncertain. What was sequenced was peripheral blood. The CDR3 spells CASSEGGGILKLFF. CDR3 nucleotide sequence: TGTGCCAGCAGTGAAGGAGGGGGCATATTAAAACTGTTTTTT.